This section outlines one T cell receptor beta chain sequence together with its context. What it binds is unknown. RNA extraction was followed by reverse transcription into cDNA, which acted as the sequencing template. TCRdb's copy holds only in-frame clones and misses some; the assay was immunoSEQ multiplex PCR. The table shows over 120,000 clones, with around 50% occurring only once. This record comes from a study of CD8+ T cells in alopecia areata. Study-wide results and caveats: Higher clonality and more expanded CD8+ clones appeared in lesional than normal scalp.

Germline assignment: CDR1 SGHRS and CDR2 YFSETQ. CDR3 length: 13 amino acids. Trimming shortened V by 4 bases and J by 6 bases, and 11 bases separated the two germline ends. The chain combines TRBV5-1 with TRBJ1-5; D is possibly TRBD1 (5 bases). Specimen: CD4+ T cells sorted from blood, collected at week 0. This clonotype was sampled from a human donor with alopecia areata. CDR3 sequence: CASSQGMGQPQHF. CDR3 bases: TGCGCCAGCAGCCAGGGTATGGGTCAGCCCCAGCATTTT.